The 9 T cell receptor beta chains presented below share a single source sample, sequenced in a study of blood T cell repertoires in COVID-19 (dated by TCRdb to between 2020 and 2021). Libraries were built with the immunoSEQ multiplex PCR assay. In TCRdb, the immuneACCESS table is reduced to in-frame sequences with V and J assigned. These tables do not hold every clone; where another copy was compared, an unresolved V gene accounts for under half, and the others remain unexplained. The sample records roughly 300,000 clones, 85% of which are singletons. Roughly 2.5% of the sample comes from the top ten. The source material was PBMCs or T cells enriched from blood (not recorded which). The receptors come from a woman aged 45-60 years who had recovered from COVID-19.

V is TRBV4-1 and J is TRBJ1-1, with D possibly being TRBD1 (6 bases). Per the germline V gene, CDR1 is MGHRA and CDR2 is YSYEKL. Trimming stripped 0 bases from V and 2 bases from J, with 19 bases between. This CDR3 has 18 residues. This CDR3 is CASSQDRGQKSLNTEAFF. The CDR3 bases are TGCGCCAGCAGCCAAGACAGGGGCCAAAAGTCTTTAAACACTGAAGCTTTCTTT.

The chain links TRBV30 to TRBJ2-5; 9 bases match TRBD2. The CDR3 covers 14 residues. V shed 7 bases, J shed 2 bases, and the junction held 8 bases outside the gene matches. The germline CDR1 and CDR2 sequences are GTSNPN and SVGIG (reference sequence). CDR3 in amino acids: CALTSGVIQETQYF. CDR3 coding DNA: TGTGCCTTGACTAGCGGAGTTATTCAAGAGACCCAGTACTTC.

The rearrangement links TRBV19 to TRBJ1-1; perhaps TRBD1 as D (6 bases). Germline V gives CDR1 LNHDA, CDR2 SQIVND (reference sequence). The CDR3 has 14 amino acids. The germline V and J ends were trimmed by 6 bases and 2 bases, with 13 bases remaining between them. The CDR3 here is CASRGGQLNTEAFF. CDR3 in DNA: TGTGCCAGTAGGGGCGGACAGCTAAACACTGAAGCTTTCTTT. The complete variable domain, with remaining parts taken from reference TRBV19 and TRBJ1-1, reads DGGITQSPKYLFRKEGQNVTLSCEQNLNHDAMYWYRQDPGQGLRLIYYSQIVNDFQKGDIAEGYSVSREKKESFPLTVTSAQKNPTAFYLCASRGGQLNTEAFFGQGTRLTVV.

In this sample, this clone turned up once. J is TRBJ1-5 and V is TRBV6-5; 7 bases fit TRBD1. The CDR3 is made up of 12 amino acids. The V gene's germline CDR1 is MNHEY and CDR2 SVGAGI. V lost 5 bases, J lost 10 bases, and 5 bases stayed unmatched. Here the CDR3 reads CASSPRQGPQHF. The CDR3, as DNA: TGTGCCAGCAGTCCCCGACAGGGACCCCAGCATTTT.

The rearrangement joins TRBV18 to TRBJ2-7; TRBD2 matches at 16 bases. Germline CDR1 and CDR2: KGHSH and LQKENI. The CDR3 is 19 amino acids. V shed 5 bases, J shed 1 base, and the junction held 11 bases outside the gene matches. For the CDR3, the DNA is TGTGCCAGCTCAGCGATTACCCCGGGACTAGCGGGGGGGTCCTACGAGCAGTACTTC. The encoded protein is CASSAITPGLAGGSYEQYF.

The rearrangement links TRBV29-1 to TRBJ2-7; 10 bases align to TRBD1. Per the germline V gene, CDR1 is SQVTM and CDR2 is ANQGSEA. CDR3 length: 12 residues. J lost 5 bases, V lost 6 bases, and 4 bases had no gene match. CDR3 nucleotide sequence: TGCAGCGTAGGGACAGGGGTGGACGAGCAGTACTTC. Its translation is CSVGTGVDEQYF.

The chain joins TRBV5-1 to TRBJ2-7; 10 nucleotides align to TRBD1. V trimming: 4 bases; J trimming: 6 bases; junction bases outside the gene matches: 7. This CDR3 has 14 residues. From germline, CDR1 is SGHRS and CDR2 YFSETQ. CDR3 sequence (DNA): TGCGCCAGCAGCCCTGGACAGGGGGAGGTCGAGCAGTACTTC. This codes for CASSPGQGEVEQYF.

The gene calls are TRBV7-6 and TRBJ2-7, with D possibly TRBD1 on 6 matching bases. There are 15 residues in the CDR3. Trimming pared 2 bases from V and 0 bases from J, leaving 11 bases between. Germline V gene lookup returns CDR1 SGHVS and CDR2 FNYEAQ. For the CDR3, the DNA is TGTGCCAGCAGCTTACAGGGGCGGAGCTCCTACGAGCAGTACTTC. It encodes CASSLQGRSSYEQYF.

The rearrangement uses TRBV11-2 and TRBJ1-1, with 7 bases lining up with TRBD1. Germline CDR1 is SGHAT and CDR2 is FQNNGV. V was pared by 4 bases and J by 3 bases, with 5 bases of the junction left unmatched. This CDR3 is 14 amino acids long. The chain's CDR3 is CASSYNRGDTEAFF. In DNA, the CDR3 is TGTGCCAGCAGCTATAACAGGGGAGACACTGAAGCTTTCTTT.